The 18 T cell receptor beta chains reported below all come from one sample, sequenced in a study of OX40 agonist ivuxolimab in advanced cancers. Profiling relied on immunoSEQ multiplex PCR, and the TCRdb table lists in-frame clones only, not all of them. The sample yields some 45,000 clones, about 89% seen once. Sample: CD4+ or CD8+ T cells sorted from blood, taken in a trial of the OX40 agonist ivuxolimab. Source of these receptors: an adult with an advanced solid tumor such as melanoma, head and neck, liver or kidney cancer.

This sequence joins TRBV2 and TRBJ1-2; TRBD1 matches 11 bases. CDR1 SNHLY and CDR2 FYNNEI come from the germline V gene. V lost 4 bases and J lost 8; bases outside the gene matches: 12. The CDR3 spans 16 residues. The DNA of the CDR3 is TGTGCCAGCAGTGGGGACAGGGGGGGGACATTCAGAGGCTACACCTTC. Translated: CASSGDRGGTFRGYTF.

This rearrangement joins TRBV11-1 to TRBJ1-2, with 8 positions matching TRBD1. Germline V gene sequence: CDR1 SGHAT, CDR2 FQDESV (reference sequence). The CDR3 is 16 amino acids. Germline trimming cut 6 bases from V and 6 bases from J; bases unmatched to any gene: 15. The CDR3 nucleotides are TGTGCCAGCAGTCATGGGTGGACAGGGAATCTGGATGGCTACACCTTC. Translation: CASSHGWTGNLDGYTF.

The rearrangement uses TRBV21-1 and TRBJ2-3; TRBD1 is the table's D call and was not checked against the DNA. TRBV21-1 is termed a pseudogene. The CDR3 contains 15 residues. The CDR3 DNA sequence: TGTGCCAGCAGCCAGCCGGACAGGGTGGAAGATACGCAGTATTTT. Translation gives CASSQPDRVEDTQYF.

The CDR3 nucleotides read TGTGCCAGCAGTTCCCGCAGGTACGGTGAGCAGTTCTTC. It translates to CASSSRRYGEQFF. The chain couples TRBV6-5 to TRBJ2-1; D is ambiguous. Deletions cut 4 bases from V and 9 bases from J, with 13 bases between. Germline CDR1 MNHEY, CDR2 SVGAGI. This CDR3 region has 13 residues.

The chain is built from TRBV11-2 and TRBJ2-1; 12 positions match TRBD2. Trimming at V came to 5 bases and at J to 10 bases, leaving 3 bases not matched to a gene. CDR3 length equals 13 residues. Germline V CDR1 and CDR2: SGHAT, FQNNGV. This CDR3 is CASSLGTSGEQFF. The CDR3 nucleotides read TGTGCCAGCAGCCTCGGGACTAGCGGGGAGCAGTTCTTC.

The CDR3 region has the DNA TGTGCCAGTGGACAGGGAGTTGATTACGAGCAGTACTTC. As protein: CASGQGVDYEQYF. This chain links TRBV9 with TRBJ2-7; TRBD1 aligns across 8 bases. Germline V gives CDR1 SGDLS, CDR2 YYNGEE. The CDR3 sequence is 13 residues long. Germline trimming cut 8 bases from V and 4 bases from J; bases unmatched to any gene: 8. Filled out from reference TRBV9 and TRBJ2-7, the complete variable domain reads DSGVTQTPKHLITATGQRVTLRCSPRSGDLSVYWYQQSLDQGLQFLIQYYNGEERAKGNILERFSAQQFPDLHSELNLSSLELGDSALYFCASGQGVDYEQYFGPGTRLTVT.

The chain combines TRBV5-1 with TRBJ2-1; D gene unclear. Trimming left V 0 bases short and J 8 bases short, with 12 bases between. The V gene's germline CDR1 is SGHRS and CDR2 YFSETQ. CDR3 length: 14 residues. CDR3 residues: CASSLVAPWDEQFF. The CDR3 nucleotides read TGCGCCAGCAGCTTGGTGGCCCCGTGGGATGAGCAGTTCTTC.

This sequence joins TRBV7-8 and TRBJ2-1; possible D gene TRBD2, 7 bases. The V end was cut by 2 bases, the J end by 1 base, with 12 bases between. The CDR3 covers 16 residues. Germline V gives CDR1 SGHVS, CDR2 FQNEAQ. The CDR3 bases are TGTGCCAGCAGCTTATTGGGGGGGCGGTCCTACAATGAGCAGTTCTTC. As protein: CASSLLGGRSYNEQFF.

Note on this clone: Since no conserved phenylalanine or tryptophan closes the CDR3, a read error is the likely cause. The chain has TRBV29-1 and TRBJ1-6; D is undetermined. The CDR3 has 16 amino acids. Trimming shortened V by 0 bases and J by 2 bases, and 11 bases separated the two germline ends. The V gene's germline CDR1 is SQVTM and CDR2 ANQGSEA. The CDR3 nucleotides read TGCAGCGTTGAAGATGCGTCCGGGACCTATAATTCACCCCTCCACCTT. This gives the protein CSVEDASGTYNSPLHL.

V usage is TRBV19 and J usage is TRBJ2-1; 8 bases line up with TRBD2. The germline V gene has CDR1 LNHDA and CDR2 SQIVND (reference sequence). CDR3 length: 16 residues. V dropped 2 bases and J dropped 7; count of bases not matched to a gene: 10. This chain's CDR3 is CASSITHAERGNEQFF. DNA of the CDR3: TGTGCCAGTAGTATAACCCACGCGGAGCGGGGGAATGAGCAGTTCTTC.

The V gene is TRBV28, the J gene TRBJ2-1; D is unclear. Trimming removed 3 bases at V and 10 bases at J, with 4 bases between. The CDR3 length is 10 residues. The germline gives CDR1 MDHEN, CDR2 SYDVKM. Here the CDR3 DNA reads TGTGCCAGCAGTTTTGGAGAGCAGTTCTTC. Its protein is CASSFGEQFF.

This chain joins TRBV14 and TRBJ2-3; D possibly corresponds to TRBD2 (7 bases). With 4 bases removed from V and 2 bases from J, the gap between germline ends came to 16 bases. CDR3 length: 16 amino acids. Germline assignment: CDR1 SGHDN and CDR2 FVKESK. The CDR3 spells CASSRPRAGATDTQYF. In nucleotides, the CDR3 is TGTGCCAGCAGCCGCCCTAGGGCGGGGGCCACAGATACGCAGTATTTT.

The chain recombines TRBV6-5 with TRBJ2-7; D may be TRBD1 (5 bases). The CDR3 is made up of 13 amino acids. Germline V gene lookup returns CDR1 MNHEY and CDR2 SVGAGI. V was pared by 5 bases and J by 1 base, with 9 bases between. In nucleotides, the CDR3 is TGTGCCAGCAGTGGACCAGGGTCCTACGAGCAGTACTTC. Translated, it gives CASSGPGSYEQYF.

About this clone: The CDR3 does not close with the conserved phenylalanine or tryptophan, likely indicating a read error. The chain carries TRBV7-9 and TRBJ1-6, with D perhaps matching TRBD1 (6 bases). Germline values: CDR1 SEHNR, CDR2 FQNEAQ (reference sequence). The CDR3 totals 14 residues. The V end lost 5 bases, the J end lost 7 bases, and 12 bases lay between the germline ends. DNA for the CDR3: TGTGCCAGCAGCCCCCCTGGACAGAATTCACCCCTCCACCTT. Translated, it gives CASSPPGQNSPLHL.

The genes are TRBV7-6 and TRBJ2-7, with D perhaps TRBD1 or TRBD2 (6 bases each). Germline V lookup: CDR1 SGHVS, CDR2 FNYEAQ. This CDR3 has 16 amino acids. V lost 3 bases to trimming and J lost 2 bases, with 17 bases between them. CDR3: CASSLGGGRGPYEQYF. The DNA of the CDR3 is TGTGCCAGCAGCTTGGGAGGTGGCAGGGGACCCTACGAGCAGTACTTC.

This chain connects TRBV6-1 to TRBJ1-5, with 7 bases that match TRBD1. Per the germline V gene, CDR1 is MNHNS and CDR2 is SASEGT. The V and J ends lost 4 bases and 2 bases, in that order; junction bases with no gene match: 8. The CDR3 extends over 16 amino acids. In DNA, the CDR3 is TGTGCCAGCAGTGTACAGGGGAAGAGGGGCAATCAGCCCCAGCATTTT. Amino acids: CASSVQGKRGNQPQHF.

This sequence joins TRBV6-5 and TRBJ2-2; tentatively, D is TRBD1 (6 bases). Germline V gene data show CDR1 as MNHEY and CDR2 as SVGAGI. There are 13 residues in the CDR3. The V gene lost 5 bases and the J gene lost 6 bases, with 10 bases spanning the gap. DNA for the CDR3: TGTGCCAGCAGTACTACAGGGCCCGGGGAGCTGTTTTTT. This gives the protein CASSTTGPGELFF.

This clone has a single count. The chain couples TRBV27 to TRBJ2-7; 9 nucleotides agree with TRBD1. CDR1 and CDR2 (germline): MNHEY, SMNVEV (reference sequence). The junction had 5 bases not matched to a gene; V was cut back by 3 bases and J by 5 bases. CDR3 length: 14 residues. As DNA, the CDR3 is TGTGCCAGCAGTTTGACGGACAGGGGCCACGAGCAGTACTTC. Amino acid sequence: CASSLTDRGHEQYF.